This record looks at one T cell receptor beta chain sequence and its context. As yet, its antigen is unknown. The sample comes from a study of T cell responses to AZD1222 COVID-19 vaccine. From germline, CDR1 is SGHNT and CDR2 YENEEA. Trimming removed 5 bases from V and 4 bases from J; junction bases left unmatched: 7. This CDR3 contains 15 residues. Study results and limitations: The donor cohort was predominantly white British with a female majority, and clonal diversity may have been underestimated. The study found Spike-specific TCR breadth and depth rose after two AZD1222 doses. Reportedly, nearly half the spike-specific TCRs target unmutated variant regions.

Using immunoSEQ multiplex PCR, the repertoire was profiled, and TCRdb retains in-frame clones only, with some absent. This sample has under 150,000 clones, with 85% to 95% found just once. Sequenced here: peripheral blood, sampled on day 0 of AZD1222 vaccination. The receptor comes from an adult in good health. The chain is built from TRBV11-3 and TRBJ2-3, with 9 bases lining up with TRBD2. As DNA, the CDR3 is TGTGCCAGCAGCACCGGACTAGCGAGTGCAGATACGCAGTATTTT. Amino acids: CASSTGLASADTQYF.